These 27 T cell receptor beta chains originate from one sample sequenced in a study of regulatory T cells in long-lasting Graves disease (dated by TCRdb to the early 2020s). The receptor library was made with multiplex PCR. Sequencing took place on an Illumina HiSeq 4000. CDR3 regions were amplified by Arm-PCR with iRepertoire HTBI primers to construct TCR beta libraries. TCRdb trimmed the raw reads at Q25, called clones with MiXCR and kept productive beta chains. Under each unique CDR3 protein, matching rows form one entry showing the most common genes and DNA. Here the sample has 400,000 to 500,000 distinct CDR3 sequences; more than 13% occur a single time. In total, the top ten clones hold 16% of the sample. Sample time point, as interpreted from the label and publication: newly diagnosed GD, antithyroid drugs for less than 3 months. For both TCR sequencing and RNA sequencing, RNA was extracted from PBMCs in TRIzol.

Separately, the same data were catalogued under a study of T cells in Graves' hyperthyroidism and ophthalmopathy.

Source: peripheral blood mononuclear cells (PBMCs), taken at new diagnosis, from a patient treated with antithyroid drugs. The receptor source for this set is a woman aged 30 to 39 with Graves disease. Donor details come from another sample of the same person, matched by shared clones.

The chain links TRBV7-8 to TRBJ2-5; 9 bases are a match to TRBD2. The CDR3 has 18 residues. The trim removed 4 bases at V and 5 bases at J, leaving 17 bases unmatched. Germline V lookup: CDR1 SGHVS, CDR2 FQNEAQ. This CDR3 reads CASSSRGAGGPGGETQYF. For the CDR3, the DNA is TGTGCCAGCAGCTCCCGAGGGGCGGGAGGGCCAGGGGGGGAGACCCAGTACTTC. The full variable domain, its missing parts supplied by reference TRBV7-8 and TRBJ2-5, is GAGVSQSPRYKVAKRGQDVALRCDPISGHVSLFWYQQALGQGPEFLTYFQNEAQLDKSGLPSDRFFAERPEGSVSTLKIQRTQQEDSAVYLCASSSRGAGGPGGETQYFGPGTRLLVL.

This clonotype was picked up many times. This rearrangement joins TRBV28 to TRBJ1-4, with D possibly matching TRBD1 (5 bases). Trimming took 3 bases from V and 5 from J, leaving 10 bases between them. CDR1 MDHEN and CDR2 SYDVKM come from the germline V gene. CDR3 length: 14 amino acids. The CDR3 DNA sequence: TGTGCCAGCAGTTTTGGGGCTAGGAATGAAAAACTGTTTTTT. Protein product: CASSFGARNEKLFF.

This clonotype was counted at least ten times. V and J are TRBV10-3 and TRBJ2-3, with D possibly matching TRBD2 (5 bases). Germline V gene data show CDR1 as ENHRY and CDR2 as SYGVKD. V was trimmed by 8 bases and J by 4 bases, leaving 13 bases between them. This CDR3 is 13 amino acids long. CDR3 sequence: CAILRDKADTQYF. The DNA of the CDR3 is TGTGCCATCCTCCGGGATAAGGCAGATACGCAGTATTTT.

Turning to this clonotype: A junction boundary mismatches the germline segment, possibly from a read error. The V call is TRBV18, the J call TRBJ2-5; D call uncertain. Germline V gives CDR1 KGHSH, CDR2 LQKENI. The CDR3 length is 15 residues. The CDR3, as DNA: TGTGTCAGCTCACCCCTTGGACGCCCCCAAGAGACCCAGTACTTC. Its protein is CVSSPLGRPQETQYF.

The rearrangement uses TRBV5-1 and TRBJ1-5; the D gene is possibly TRBD1 (5 bases). Looked up from germline, CDR1 is SGHRS and CDR2 is YFSETQ. The V end lost 5 bases, the J end lost 7 bases, and 34 bases lay between the germline ends. The CDR3 is 20 amino acids. CDR3 in amino acids: CASSHKKPRGRLMRGQPQHF. The DNA for the CDR3 is TGCGCCAGCAGTCACAAAAAGCCCCGGGGTAGACTAATGAGGGGCCAGCCCCAGCATTTT. The variable domain in full, with the rest retrieved from reference TRBV5-1 and TRBJ1-5, is KAGVTQTPRYLIKTRGQQVTLSCSPISGHRSVSWYQQTPGQGLQFLFEYFSETQRNKGNFPGRFSGRQFSNSRSEMNVSTLELGDSALYLCASSHKKPRGRLMRGQPQHFGDGTRLSIL.

This clonotype was seen only a few times. The chain carries TRBV25-1 and TRBJ2-1; weak D call: TRBD2 (5 bases). This CDR3 is 11 amino acids long. V dropped 10 bases and J dropped 7 bases, with 11 bases sitting between them. Germline V CDR1 and CDR2: MGHDK, SYGVNS. The CDR3 sequence: CATMWENEQFF. CDR3 nucleotide sequence: TGTGCCACCATGTGGGAGAATGAGCAGTTCTTC.

This clonotype was detected many times. V gene TRBV10-3 combines with J gene TRBJ2-1; D possibly corresponds to TRBD2 (6 bases). Germline V lookup: CDR1 ENHRY, CDR2 SYGVKD. Trimming took off 4 bases at V and 3 bases at J, with 10 bases between the two ends. The CDR3 consists of 14 residues. The CDR3 DNA sequence: TGTGCCATCAGTGGGACGGGAGTCTACAATGAGCAGTTCTTC. The encoded protein is CAISGTGVYNEQFF.

A remark on this clonotype: Since a much larger clone is just one base distant, this may be a read error. This chain joins TRBV28 and TRBJ2-3, with D perhaps TRBD2 (5 bases). The better agreement between TRBJ2-1 and the DNA end casts doubt on the J call. The CDR3 spans 12 residues. Germline-derived CDR1 and CDR2 are MDHEN and SYDVKM. CDR3 coding DNA: TGTGCCAGCAGTGGTCAAAAGCGGACCCAGTTCTTC. Translated: CASSGQKRTQFF.

This clonotype showed up just a few times. The V and J genes are TRBV5-8 and TRBJ2-3; 9 bases line up with TRBD1. CDR3 size: 16 residues. The germline gives CDR1 SGHTS, CDR2 YDEGEE. V lost 3 bases, J lost 1 base, and 6 bases stayed unmatched. The CDR3 bases are TGTGCCAGCAGCTCACAGGGGGCGTTGGGCACAGATACGCAGTATTTT. It codes for CASSSQGALGTDTQYF.

There are many counts of this clonotype. CDR3 loop: CASRTAHGQFAGYTF. CDR3 in DNA: TGTGCCAGCAGGACGGCCCATGGACAATTCGCTGGCTACACCTTC. The chain couples TRBV28 to TRBJ1-2, with a possible D match to TRBD1 (5 bases). This CDR3 has 15 residues. The germline CDR1 and CDR2 sequences are MDHEN and SYDVKM. Trimming removed 6 bases from V and 7 bases from J, with 21 bases in between.

In its sample, this clonotype was seen many times. This sequence joins TRBV6-2 or TRBV6-3 and TRBJ1-1, with D tentatively TRBD1 (5 bases). CDR1 is MNHEY, CDR2 SVGEGT, per germline. This CDR3 spans 12 amino acids. In DNA form, the CDR3 reads TGTGTAAGTCTAAGGGGCAACACTGAAGCTTTCTTT. Its protein is CVSLRGNTEAFF.

This clonotype was picked up a small number of times. This chain uses TRBV10-3 with TRBJ2-3, with 14 bases matching TRBD2. Trimming cost V 6 bases and J 4 bases; bases outside gene matches: 3. CDR1 and CDR2 (germline): ENHRY, SYGVKD. The CDR3 is 15 amino acids. Here the CDR3 reads CAIRKGLAGADTQYF. CDR3 in DNA: TGTGCCATCAGAAAGGGACTAGCGGGGGCAGATACGCAGTATTTT.

This clonotype was counted at least ten times. The V gene is TRBV27, the J gene TRBJ1-1; possibly TRBD1 for D (6 bases). Germline V CDR1 and CDR2: MNHEY, SMNVEV (reference sequence). The CDR3 sequence is 14 residues long. Trimming removed 7 bases from V and 1 base from J, with 13 bases in between. DNA for the CDR3: TGTGCCAGCATCCCTGACAGGCCGAACACTGAAGCTTTCTTT. Its protein product is CASIPDRPNTEAFF.

This clonotype was observed a few times. V gene TRBV6-5 combines with J gene TRBJ2-3, with TRBD2 matching 11 bases. V was clipped by 3 bases and J by 0 bases; unmatched bases: 5. CDR1 MNHEY and CDR2 SVGAGI come from the germline V gene. This CDR3 region has 17 residues. CDR3 sequence: CASSYPRTSGSTDTQYF. CDR3 sequence (DNA): TGTGCCAGCAGTTATCCCCGGACTAGCGGGAGCACAGATACGCAGTATTTT.

In this sample, this clonotype turned up a few times. The chain has TRBV20-1 and TRBJ1-2; tentative D call: TRBD1 (5 bases). The CDR3 totals 12 residues. V lost 5 bases and J lost 5, with 12 bases in between. The germline V gene encodes CDR1 DFQATT and CDR2 SNEGSKA (reference sequence). The CDR3 loop is CSAVPGRYGYTF. In nucleotides, the CDR3 is TGCAGTGCTGTCCCGGGGCGATATGGCTACACCTTC.

This clonotype was detected many times. This rearrangement joins TRBV24-1 to TRBJ2-7, with D possibly matching TRBD2 (6 bases). This CDR3 region has 11 residues. Trimming removed 11 bases from V and 6 bases from J, with 13 bases in between. Germline V gene data show CDR1 as KGHDR and CDR2 as SFDVKD. CDR3 nucleotides: TGTGCCATCGGAGGGCCCGGCGAGCAGTACTTC. Encoded protein: CAIGGPGEQYF.

This clonotype was picked up a small number of times. The chain joins TRBV7-9 to TRBJ2-7; 14 bases fit TRBD2. J gave up 3 bases and V 4 bases, and 11 bases lay outside the gene matches. Germline V lookup: CDR1 SEHNR, CDR2 FQNEAQ (reference sequence). The CDR3 sequence is 18 residues long. For the CDR3, the DNA is TGTGCCAGCAGCTCCCCGGGACTAGCGGGAGCGGAGAGCTACGAGCAGTACTTC. Amino acids: CASSSPGLAGAESYEQYF.

This clonotype was detected ten times or more. This chain links TRBV20-1 with TRBJ2-3; 16 bases are shared with TRBD2. The CDR3 consists of 18 residues. With V trimmed by 6 bases and J by 3 bases, 12 bases remained unmatched. Germline assignment: CDR1 DFQATT and CDR2 SNEGSKA (reference sequence). The CDR3 loop is CSADGTSGRGLRTDTQYF. The DNA of the CDR3 is TGCAGTGCCGACGGGACTAGCGGGAGGGGTCTAAGGACAGATACGCAGTATTTT.

The chain carries TRBV20-1 and TRBJ1-5, with TRBD1 as a possible D gene (6 bases). CDR3 length: 13 residues. Germline V gene data show CDR1 as DFQATT and CDR2 as SNEGSKA (reference sequence). With 2 bases removed from V and 6 bases from J, the gap between germline ends came to 11 bases. The CDR3 sequence is CSARTGRAQPQHF. The CDR3 DNA sequence: TGCAGTGCTAGAACAGGGAGGGCTCAGCCCCAGCATTTT.

This clonotype was seen at least ten times. The J gene is TRBJ2-1, the V gene TRBV10-3; TRBD2 aligns across 13 bases. The CDR3 is 14 residues long. Germline V lookup: CDR1 ENHRY, CDR2 SYGVKD. Losses at the gene ends were 6 bases for V and 7 bases for J; bases not matched to a gene: 3. CDR3 amino acids: CAISKTSGRNEQFF. In DNA form, the CDR3 reads TGTGCCATCAGCAAGACTAGCGGGAGGAATGAGCAGTTCTTC.

This clonotype was observed a handful of times. The genes are TRBV28 and TRBJ2-7, with D unclear. The V end lost 5 bases, the J end lost 6 bases, and 17 bases lay between the germline ends. Germline V gene sequence: CDR1 MDHEN, CDR2 SYDVKM. CDR3 length: 14 residues. In DNA, the CDR3 is TGTGCCAGCAGTCTGCTACCGACTGTATCCGAGCAGTACTTC. Residues: CASSLLPTVSEQYF.

This clonotype was counted many times. The CDR3: CSVDGVPGTSGGYEQYF. The CDR3 DNA sequence: TGCAGCGTTGACGGGGTACCCGGGACTAGCGGAGGCTACGAGCAGTACTTC. The chain uses TRBV29-1 and TRBJ2-7; TRBD2 matches 11 bases. The CDR3 is 17 amino acids. The trim removed 3 bases at V and 3 bases at J, leaving 13 bases unmatched. Germline CDR1 and CDR2: SQVTM and ANQGSEA.

This clonotype was found many times. The rearrangement uses TRBV29-1 and TRBJ2-5, with 7 bases matching TRBD1. Germline V gene sequence: CDR1 SQVTM, CDR2 ANQGSEA. Losses at the gene ends were 6 bases for V and 0 bases for J; bases not matched to a gene: 4. CDR3 length: 13 amino acids. CDR3 in amino acids: CSVATGDQETQYF. CDR3 nucleotides: TGCAGCGTCGCAACAGGGGACCAAGAGACCCAGTACTTC. The full variable domain, completed using reference TRBV29-1 and TRBJ2-5, is SAVISQKPSRDICQRGTSLTIQCQVDSQVTMMFWYRQQPGQSLTLIATANQGSEATYESGFVIDKFPISRPNLTFSTLTVSNMSPEDSSIYLCSVATGDQETQYFGPGTRLLVL.

Points on this clonotype: A much larger clonotype is one base distant, so this may be a read error. J is TRBJ2-5 and V is TRBV11-2; TRBD2 might be the D (6 bases). CDR1 is SGHAT, CDR2 FQNNGV, per germline. The CDR3 is 15 amino acids. This CDR3 reads CASSFPGDLQETRYF. CDR3 sequence (DNA): TGTGCCAGCAGCTTCCCGGGGGACCTCCAAGAGACCCGGTACTTC.

A few counts support this clonotype. V and J are TRBV25-1 and TRBJ2-6; unclear D gene. Germline V CDR1 and CDR2: MGHDK, SYGVNS. V lost 4 bases and J 0 bases, leaving 10 bases between the germline ends. The CDR3 is 16 amino acids. CDR3 in amino acids: CASSAAVNSGANVLTF. In DNA, the CDR3 is TGTGCCAGCAGTGCTGCAGTGAACTCTGGGGCCAACGTCCTGACTTTC.

This clonotype was seen only a few times. The chain combines TRBV6-1 with TRBJ2-2; D perhaps matches TRBD1 (6 bases). The length of the CDR3 is 14 residues. V gave up 6 bases and J gave up 3 bases, with 11 bases separating them. Germline CDR1 reads MNHNS; CDR2 reads SASEGT. CDR3 nucleotide sequence: TGTGCCAGCAGACGGGACACGGACACCGGGGAGCTGTTTTTT. This translates into CASRRDTDTGELFF.

This clonotype came up many times. The gene calls are TRBV7-2 and TRBJ2-1, with D perhaps matching TRBD1 (7 bases). The V gene's germline CDR1 is SGHTA and CDR2 FQGNSA. Trimming cost V 2 bases and J 2 bases, with 13 bases left between them. There are 16 residues in the CDR3. The CDR3 is CASSLWQGGTYNEQFF. As DNA, the CDR3 is TGTGCCAGCAGCTTATGGCAGGGGGGAACCTACAATGAGCAGTTCTTC.